A selection of T cell receptor beta chains follows, all from one sample in a study of T cell responses to AZD1222 COVID-19 vaccine. The repertoire was sequenced with immunoSEQ multiplex PCR; TCRdb's copy has only in-frame clones and lacks some. Of some 170,000 clones listed, 90% to 95% were seen once; the top ten hold roughly 0.9%. This specimen consisted of peripheral blood, obtained on day 0 of AZD1222 vaccination. The origin of the receptors is an adult in good health. The conserved cysteine and the conserved F or W are not part of the CDR3 here. D genes are given only for firm matches.

TRBJ2-3,-,TRBV11-2,ASRMTGYTTDTQY
TRBJ1-5,-,TRBV5-1,ASSWGTGNQPQH
TRBJ2-5,-,TRBV5-1,ASSLTPSETQY
TRBJ1-1,TRBD1,TRBV2,ASSEARHFAGTENTEAF
TRBJ2-3,TRBD2,TRBV24-1,ATSAPLAGITDTQY
TRBJ2-2,-,TRBV18,ASSPGQNTGELF
TRBJ1-2,TRBD1,TRBV4-1,ASSLTGVAGYT
TRBJ2-7,-,TRBV14,ASSQRYEQY
TRBJ1-2,TRBD1,TRBV5-1,ASSLVGTGINYGYT
TRBJ1-2,-,TRBV5-1,ASSQLTGLNYGYT
TRBJ2-5,-,TRBV29-1,SVEDEGTVETQY
TRBJ2-3,-,TRBV2,ACPGMGSDTQY
TRBJ1-1,-,TRBV19,ASNRQAAKNTEAF
TRBJ2-6,-,TRBV19,ASSIDPPPGANVLT
TRBJ2-2,-,TRBV28,ASRSPLTDTLNTGELF
TRBJ1-5,-,TRBV5-1,ASSPLGGESNQPQH
TRBJ2-5,-,TRBV2,ASTRTLQETQY
TRBJ1-1,TRBD1,TRBV29-1,SVEGYGTENTEAF
TRBJ1-2,TRBD1,TRBV9,ASSVGGAQGYYGYT
TRBJ2-1,-,TRBV7-2,ASSLSPIIKNNEQF
TRBJ2-3,-,TRBV3-1/TRBV3-2,ASSQDWGASDTQY
TRBJ2-1,TRBD1,TRBV10-3,AISETGGLNEQF
TRBJ2-5,-,TRBV6-5,ASSYSIESAETQY
TRBJ1-1,-,TRBV9,ASSGGIRVATNTEAF
TRBJ2-2,-,TRBV5-1,ASSLGAGTGELF
TRBJ1-4,TRBD1,TRBV11-2,ASSSRQGGGEKLF
TRBJ2-5,TRBD2,TRBV2,ASSELAAEVTQY
TRBJ1-1,-,TRBV3-1/TRBV3-2,ASSPQVNTEAF
TRBJ1-6,-,TRBV2,ASTPSVTAVSPLH
TRBJ2-5,-,TRBV5-1,ASSWGSGWTQY
TRBJ1-2,-,TRBV28,ASSKGGTLPLYGYT
TRBJ2-1,TRBD1,TRBV5-1,ASSQQGDPLRVEQF
TRBJ1-2,TRBD1,TRBV7-2,ASSLRQGADYGYT
TRBJ1-3,-,TRBV15,ATSRGVGQPGSGNTIY
TRBJ1-6,-,TRBV28,ASRGNTRGSYSPLH
TRBJ1-1,-,TRBV30,AGWSRRNTEAF
TRBJ1-2,-,TRBV12-3/TRBV12-4,ASSPGLGYGYT